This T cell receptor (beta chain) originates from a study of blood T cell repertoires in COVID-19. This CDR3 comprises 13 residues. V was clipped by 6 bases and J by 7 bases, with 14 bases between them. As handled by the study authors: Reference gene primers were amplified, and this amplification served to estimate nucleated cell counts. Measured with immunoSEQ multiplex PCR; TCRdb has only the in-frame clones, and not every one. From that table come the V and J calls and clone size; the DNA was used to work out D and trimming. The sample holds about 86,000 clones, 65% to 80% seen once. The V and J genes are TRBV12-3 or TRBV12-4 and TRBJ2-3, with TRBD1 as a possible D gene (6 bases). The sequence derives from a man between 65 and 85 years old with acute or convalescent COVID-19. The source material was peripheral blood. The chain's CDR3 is CASRTGSRNTQYF. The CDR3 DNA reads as TGTGCCAGCAGAACAGGGTCGAGGAATACGCAGTATTTT.